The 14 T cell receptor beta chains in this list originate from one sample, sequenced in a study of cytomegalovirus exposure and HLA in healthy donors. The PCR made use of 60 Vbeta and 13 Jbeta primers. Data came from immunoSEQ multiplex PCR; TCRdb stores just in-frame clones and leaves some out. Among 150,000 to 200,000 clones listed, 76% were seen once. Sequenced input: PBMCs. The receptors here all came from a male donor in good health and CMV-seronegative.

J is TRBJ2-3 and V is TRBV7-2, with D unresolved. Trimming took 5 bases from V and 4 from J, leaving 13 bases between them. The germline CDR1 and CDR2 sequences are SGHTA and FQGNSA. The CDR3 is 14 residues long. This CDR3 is CASSLRWAPDTQYF. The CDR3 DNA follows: TGTGCCAGCAGCCTCCGGTGGGCCCCAGATACGCAGTATTTT.

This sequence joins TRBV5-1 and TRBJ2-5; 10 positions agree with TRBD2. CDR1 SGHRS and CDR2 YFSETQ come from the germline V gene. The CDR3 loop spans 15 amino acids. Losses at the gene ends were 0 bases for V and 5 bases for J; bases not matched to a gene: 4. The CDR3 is CASSLEAGGPETQYF. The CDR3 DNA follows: TGCGCCAGCAGCTTGGAAGCGGGGGGGCCTGAGACCCAGTACTTC. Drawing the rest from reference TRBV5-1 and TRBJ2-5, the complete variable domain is KAGVTQTPRYLIKTRGQQVTLSCSPISGHRSVSWYQQTPGQGLQFLFEYFSETQRNKGNFPGRFSGRQFSNSRSEMNVSTLELGDSALYLCASSLEAGGPETQYFGPGTRLLVL.

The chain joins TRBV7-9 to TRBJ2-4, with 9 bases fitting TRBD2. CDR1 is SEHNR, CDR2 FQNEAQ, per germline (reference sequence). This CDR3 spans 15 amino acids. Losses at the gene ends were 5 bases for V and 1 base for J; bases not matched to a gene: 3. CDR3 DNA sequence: TGTGCCAGCAGCCCTCTAGCGGGGGCCAAAAACATTCAGTACTTC. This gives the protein CASSPLAGAKNIQYF.

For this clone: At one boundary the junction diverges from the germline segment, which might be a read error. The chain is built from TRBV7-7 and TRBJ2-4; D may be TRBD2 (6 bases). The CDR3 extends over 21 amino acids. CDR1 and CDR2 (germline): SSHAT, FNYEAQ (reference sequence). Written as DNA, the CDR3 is TGTGCTAGCACCTCTTCCGGGACTCCTACATTGCCCCAACTAGCCAAAAACATTCAGTACTTC. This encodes CASTSSGTPTLPQLAKNIQYF.

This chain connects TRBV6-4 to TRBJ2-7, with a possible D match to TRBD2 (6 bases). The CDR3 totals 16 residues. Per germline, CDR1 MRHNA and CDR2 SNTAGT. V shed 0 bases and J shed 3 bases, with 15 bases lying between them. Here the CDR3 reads CASSDSWREEDYEQYF. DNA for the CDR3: TGTGCCAGCAGTGACTCGTGGAGGGAGGAAGACTACGAGCAGTACTTC.

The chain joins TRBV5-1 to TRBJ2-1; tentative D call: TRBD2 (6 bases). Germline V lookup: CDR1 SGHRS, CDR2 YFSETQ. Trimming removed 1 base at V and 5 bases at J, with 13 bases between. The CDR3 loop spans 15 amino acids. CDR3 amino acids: CASSLSPGLNNEQFF. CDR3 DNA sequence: TGCGCCAGCAGCTTGTCCCCGGGACTGAACAATGAGCAGTTCTTC. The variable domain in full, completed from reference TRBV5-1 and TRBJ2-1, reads KAGVTQTPRYLIKTRGQQVTLSCSPISGHRSVSWYQQTPGQGLQFLFEYFSETQRNKGNFPGRFSGRQFSNSRSEMNVSTLELGDSALYLCASSLSPGLNNEQFFGPGTRLTVL.

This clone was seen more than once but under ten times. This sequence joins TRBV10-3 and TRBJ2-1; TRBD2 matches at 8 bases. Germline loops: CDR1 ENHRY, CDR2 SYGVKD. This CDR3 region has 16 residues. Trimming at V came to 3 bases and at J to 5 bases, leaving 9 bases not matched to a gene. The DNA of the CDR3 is TGTGCCATCAGTGAAGTGGCGGGGGGACCTAACAATGAGCAGTTCTTC. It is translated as CAISEVAGGPNNEQFF.

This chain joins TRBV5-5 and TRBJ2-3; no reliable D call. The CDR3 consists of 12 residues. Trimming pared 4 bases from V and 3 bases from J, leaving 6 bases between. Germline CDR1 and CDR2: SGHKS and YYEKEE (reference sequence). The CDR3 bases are TGTGCCAGCAGCGTCGGTACAGATACGCAGTATTTT. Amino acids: CASSVGTDTQYF.

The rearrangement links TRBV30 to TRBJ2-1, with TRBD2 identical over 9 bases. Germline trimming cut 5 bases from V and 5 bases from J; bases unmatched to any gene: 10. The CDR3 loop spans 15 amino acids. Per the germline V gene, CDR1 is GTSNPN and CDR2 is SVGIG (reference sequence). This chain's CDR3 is CAWGPRLAGNNEQFF. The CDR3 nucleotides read TGTGCCTGGGGACCCCGGCTAGCGGGGAACAATGAGCAGTTCTTC.

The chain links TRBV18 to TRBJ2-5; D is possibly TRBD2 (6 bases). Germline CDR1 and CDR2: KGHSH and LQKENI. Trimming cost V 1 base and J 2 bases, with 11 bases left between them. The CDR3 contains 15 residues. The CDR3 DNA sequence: TGTGCCAGCTCACCACAACTAGCATATCAAGAGACCCAGTACTTC. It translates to CASSPQLAYQETQYF.

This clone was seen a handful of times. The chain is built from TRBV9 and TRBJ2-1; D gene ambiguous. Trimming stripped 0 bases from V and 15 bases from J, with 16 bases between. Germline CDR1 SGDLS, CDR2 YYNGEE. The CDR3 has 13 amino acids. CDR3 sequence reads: CASSVGGAPHLFF. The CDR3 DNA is TGTGCCAGCAGCGTAGGAGGAGCCCCTCATTTGTTCTTC.

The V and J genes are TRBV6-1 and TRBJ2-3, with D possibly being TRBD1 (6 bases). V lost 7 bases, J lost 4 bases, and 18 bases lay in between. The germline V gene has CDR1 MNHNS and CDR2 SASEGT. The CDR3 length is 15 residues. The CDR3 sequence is CASTRTGSPADTQYF. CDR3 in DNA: TGTGCCAGCACCAGAACAGGGTCCCCCGCAGATACGCAGTATTTT.

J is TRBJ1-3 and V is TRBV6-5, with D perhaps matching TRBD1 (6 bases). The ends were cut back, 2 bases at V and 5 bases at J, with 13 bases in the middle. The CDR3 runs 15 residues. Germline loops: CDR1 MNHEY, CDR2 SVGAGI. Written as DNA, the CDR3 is TGTGCCAGCAGTTACCGAGGGACAAAGAGAAACACCATATATTTT. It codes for CASSYRGTKRNTIYF.

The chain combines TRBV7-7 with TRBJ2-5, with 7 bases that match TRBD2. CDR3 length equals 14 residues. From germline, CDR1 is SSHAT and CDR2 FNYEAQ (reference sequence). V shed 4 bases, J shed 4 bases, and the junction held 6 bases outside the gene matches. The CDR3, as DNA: TGTGCCAGCAGCTCCGGTGGGGGGGGAGAGACCCAGTACTTC. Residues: CASSSGGGGETQYF.